This TCR beta chain derives from a study of blood T cell repertoires in COVID-19. Study details: There were acute and convalescent COVID-19 samples, and they came from the United States, Italy and Spain.

The data were produced by immunoSEQ multiplex PCR, yet TCRdb's version contains in-frame clones alone and is incomplete. The data hold some 42,000 clones, with 76% observed a single time. The V and J ends lost 3 bases and 2 bases respectively, with 17 bases between them. Germline loops: CDR1 MNHNS, CDR2 SASEGT. The CDR3 consists of 16 residues. Sequenced: peripheral blood. This clonotype originated in a man older than 75 with acute or convalescent COVID-19. The chain has TRBV6-1 and TRBJ2-7, with D perhaps matching TRBD1 (6 bases). This CDR3 is CASSDTPGQRPYEQYF. CDR3 bases: TGTGCCAGCAGTGACACCCCGGGACAAAGACCCTACGAGCAGTACTTC.